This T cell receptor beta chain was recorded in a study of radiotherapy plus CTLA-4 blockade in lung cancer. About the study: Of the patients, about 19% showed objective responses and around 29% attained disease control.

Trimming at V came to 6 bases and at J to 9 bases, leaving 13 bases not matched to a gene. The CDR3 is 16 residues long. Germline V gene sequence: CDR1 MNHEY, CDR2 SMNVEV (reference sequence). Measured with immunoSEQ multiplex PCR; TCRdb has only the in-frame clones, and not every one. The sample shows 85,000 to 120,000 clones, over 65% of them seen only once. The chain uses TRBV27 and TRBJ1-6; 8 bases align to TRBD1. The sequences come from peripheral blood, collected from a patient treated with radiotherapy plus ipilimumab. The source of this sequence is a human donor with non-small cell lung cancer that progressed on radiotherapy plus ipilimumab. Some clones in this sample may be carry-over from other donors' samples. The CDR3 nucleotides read TGTGCCAGCAGACCCCTAAAGACAGGGGAGAGTTCACCCCTCCACTTT. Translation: CASRPLKTGESSPLHF.